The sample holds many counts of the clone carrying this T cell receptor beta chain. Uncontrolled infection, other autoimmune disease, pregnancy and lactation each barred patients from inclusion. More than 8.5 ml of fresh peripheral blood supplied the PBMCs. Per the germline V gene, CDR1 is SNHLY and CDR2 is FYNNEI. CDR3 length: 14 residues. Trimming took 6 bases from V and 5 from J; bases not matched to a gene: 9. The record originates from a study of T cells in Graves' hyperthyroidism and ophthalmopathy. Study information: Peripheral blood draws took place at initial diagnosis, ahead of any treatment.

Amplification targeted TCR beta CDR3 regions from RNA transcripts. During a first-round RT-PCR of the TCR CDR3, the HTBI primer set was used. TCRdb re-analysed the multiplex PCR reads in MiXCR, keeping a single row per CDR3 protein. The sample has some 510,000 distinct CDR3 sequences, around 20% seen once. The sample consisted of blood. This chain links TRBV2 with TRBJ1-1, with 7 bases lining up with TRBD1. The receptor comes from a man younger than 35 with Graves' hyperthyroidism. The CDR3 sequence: CASRETGVGTEAFF. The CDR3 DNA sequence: TGTGCCAGCAGAGAAACAGGGGTGGGAACTGAAGCTTTCTTT.